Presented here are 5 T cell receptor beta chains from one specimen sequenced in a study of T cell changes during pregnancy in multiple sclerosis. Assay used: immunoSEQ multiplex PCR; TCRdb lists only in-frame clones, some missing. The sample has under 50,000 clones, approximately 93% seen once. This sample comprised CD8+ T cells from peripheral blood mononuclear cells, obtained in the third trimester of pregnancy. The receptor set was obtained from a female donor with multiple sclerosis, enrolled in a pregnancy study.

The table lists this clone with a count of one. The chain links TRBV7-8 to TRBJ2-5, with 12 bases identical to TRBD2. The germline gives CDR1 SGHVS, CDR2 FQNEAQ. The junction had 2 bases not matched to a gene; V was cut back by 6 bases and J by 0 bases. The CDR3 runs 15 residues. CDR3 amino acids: CASRLAGGNQETQYF. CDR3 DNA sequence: TGTGCCAGCAGACTAGCGGGGGGAAACCAAGAGACCCAGTACTTC.

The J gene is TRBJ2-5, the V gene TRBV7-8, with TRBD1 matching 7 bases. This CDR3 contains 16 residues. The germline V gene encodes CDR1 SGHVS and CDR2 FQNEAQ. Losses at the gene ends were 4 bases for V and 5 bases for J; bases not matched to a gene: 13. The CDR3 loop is CASSWTETGFTETQYF. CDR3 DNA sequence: TGTGCCAGCAGCTGGACAGAGACAGGGTTTACGGAGACCCAGTACTTC.

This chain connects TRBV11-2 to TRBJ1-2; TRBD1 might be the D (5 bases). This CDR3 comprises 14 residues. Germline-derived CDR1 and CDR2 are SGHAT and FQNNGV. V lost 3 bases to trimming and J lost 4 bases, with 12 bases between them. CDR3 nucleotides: TGTGCCAGCAGCTTTCCAGGGATCTCCTATGGCTACACCTTC. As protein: CASSFPGISYGYTF.

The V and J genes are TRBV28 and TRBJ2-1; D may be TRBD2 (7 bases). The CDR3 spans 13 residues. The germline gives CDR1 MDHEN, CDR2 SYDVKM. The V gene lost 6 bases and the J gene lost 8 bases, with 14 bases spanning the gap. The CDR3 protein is CASSPGGAYEQFF. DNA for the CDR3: TGTGCCAGCAGCCCTGGGGGGGCCTATGAGCAGTTCTTC.

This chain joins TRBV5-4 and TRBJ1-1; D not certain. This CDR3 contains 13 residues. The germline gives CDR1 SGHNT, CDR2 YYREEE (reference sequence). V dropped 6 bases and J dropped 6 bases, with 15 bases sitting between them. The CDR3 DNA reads TGTGCCAGCACCCTGAAGTCGGGAGCTGAAGCTTTCTTT. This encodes CASTLKSGAEAFF.